What follows describes a single T cell receptor beta chain. Its target is unknown. The PCR employed 60 Vbeta primers together with 13 Jbeta primers. Only in-frame clones appear in the TCRdb table, and some are missing; sequencing was by immunoSEQ multiplex PCR. The data hold about 160,000 clones, with 65% to 85% observed a single time. The data were taken from a study of cytomegalovirus exposure and HLA in healthy donors. General study points: Most TCR sequences showed up rarely, but some public TCRs showed up in many donors. In a later analysis, at a false discovery rate of 0.05, 17,000 or so TCR beta sequences matched HLA alleles. TRBV6-2, TRBV6-3 and some other V segments were excluded as indistinguishable.

Germline V gene lookup returns CDR1 MNHNS and CDR2 SASEGT. The CDR3 length is 15 residues. J was trimmed by 6 bases and V by 5 bases; bases with no gene match: 7. This sequence originates from a woman aged 40 to 49 in good health and CMV-seropositive. The genes are TRBV6-1 and TRBJ2-1; the match to TRBD2 covers 10 bases. The sample consisted of PBMCs. CDR3 nucleotides: TGTGCCAGCAGTCCCTTAGCGGGGGGTTTCAATGAGCAGTTCTTC. Protein sequence: CASSPLAGGFNEQFF.